A selection of T cell receptor beta chains follows, all from one sample in a study of T cells after somatic rescue of genetic block. Only in-frame clones appear in the TCRdb table, and some are missing; sequencing was by immunoSEQ multiplex PCR. In the table there are 11,000 to 15,000 clones, 65% to 85% of which are singletons. The material sequenced was peripheral blood mononuclear cells (PBMCs). The receptor source for this set is a boy aged 10-17 years. CDR3s include the opening cysteine and the closing phenylalanine or tryptophan. The D gene is left open where the match is weak. The size of a clone is reported for some rows only, either as once, few or many, or as a class for expanded clones.

j_gene: TRBJ2-4
d_gene: -
abundance: -
v_gene: TRBV9
CDR3nt: TGTGCCAGCAGCCGGGCACGGGACACCTTAGCCAAAAACATTCAGTACTTC
CDR3aa: CASSRARDTLAKNIQYF

j_gene: TRBJ1-2
d_gene: -
abundance: -
v_gene: TRBV27
CDR3nt: TGTGCCAGCAGTTCCGGACGGCTCTATGGCTACACCTTC
CDR3aa: CASSSGRLYGYTF

j_gene: TRBJ1-2
d_gene: TRBD1
abundance: -
v_gene: TRBV7-9
CDR3nt: TGTGCCAGCAGTCTTGACCGGGACAGGTATGGCTACACCTTC
CDR3aa: CASSLDRDRYGYTF

j_gene: TRBJ2-1
d_gene: -
abundance: -
v_gene: TRBV5-1
CDR3nt: TGCGCCAGCGGACGAGGGGGGTTTTACTACAATGAGCAGTTCTTC
CDR3aa: CASGRGGFYYNEQFF

j_gene: TRBJ2-1
d_gene: TRBD2
abundance: -
v_gene: TRBV18
CDR3nt: TGTGCCAGCTCACCAATACTAGCGGTCTACAATGAGCAGTTCTTC
CDR3aa: CASSPILAVYNEQFF

j_gene: TRBJ2-7
d_gene: -
abundance: -
v_gene: TRBV19
CDR3nt: TGTGCCAGTAGTGAGCGGGTTCTGCTGGAGCCGTACTTC
CDR3aa: CASSERVLLEPYF

j_gene: TRBJ2-2
d_gene: -
abundance: -
v_gene: TRBV19
CDR3nt: TGTGCCAGTACTCCCGGGGTCACCGGGGAGCTGTTTTTT
CDR3aa: CASTPGVTGELFF

j_gene: TRBJ2-7
d_gene: -
abundance: -
v_gene: TRBV30
CDR3nt: TGTGCCTGCGGGGGGGGACAGGGAATCTACGAGCAGTACTTC
CDR3aa: CACGGGQGIYEQYF

j_gene: TRBJ2-7
d_gene: TRBD2
abundance: -
v_gene: TRBV28
CDR3nt: TGTGCCAGCAGTTTATTAGCGGGGGGGCCTGTGGGTCACGAGCAGTACTTC
CDR3aa: CASSLLAGGPVGHEQYF

j_gene: TRBJ2-7
d_gene: TRBD1
abundance: -
v_gene: TRBV6-1
CDR3nt: TGTGCCAGCAGTGTATCGGGGACAGGCCTCTACGAGCAGTACTTC
CDR3aa: CASSVSGTGLYEQYF

j_gene: TRBJ2-7
d_gene: -
abundance: -
v_gene: TRBV6-5
CDR3nt: TGTGCCAGCAACCCTCGGGATTATTCCTACGAGCAGTACTTC
CDR3aa: CASNPRDYSYEQYF

j_gene: TRBJ1-3
d_gene: -
abundance: -
v_gene: TRBV19
CDR3nt: TGTGCCAGTAGTATCGCCGGGCAGGCCGGAAACACCATATATTTT
CDR3aa: CASSIAGQAGNTIYF

j_gene: TRBJ1-6
d_gene: -
abundance: -
v_gene: TRBV27
CDR3nt: TGTGCCAGCAGTTCGTCGGCGAGCTATAATTCACCCCTCCACTTT
CDR3aa: CASSSSASYNSPLHF

j_gene: TRBJ2-4
d_gene: -
abundance: few
v_gene: TRBV2
CDR3nt: TGTGCCAGCAGTGACGATTGGGGCAAAAACATTCAGTACTTC
CDR3aa: CASSDDWGKNIQYF

j_gene: TRBJ2-1
d_gene: TRBD1
abundance: few
v_gene: TRBV6-6
CDR3nt: TGTGCCAGCAGTTACGGGACAGGGTACAATGAGCAGTTCTTC
CDR3aa: CASSYGTGYNEQFF

j_gene: TRBJ2-7
d_gene: TRBD2
abundance: -
v_gene: TRBV30
CDR3nt: TGTGCCTGGAGCCGACGGCGGGAGGGCCAAAACCGGCGGTACTACGAGCAGTACTTC
CDR3aa: CAWSRRREGQNRRYYEQYF

j_gene: TRBJ1-5
d_gene: TRBD1
abundance: -
v_gene: TRBV27
CDR3nt: TGTGCCAGCAGTCCCTATCTCTTTGACAGGGGACACAATCAGCCCCAGCATTTT
CDR3aa: CASSPYLFDRGHNQPQHF

j_gene: TRBJ2-7
d_gene: -
abundance: -
v_gene: TRBV5-6
CDR3nt: TGTGCCAGCAGCCGGATGGCAATCTCCTACGAGCAGTACTTC
CDR3aa: CASSRMAISYEQYF

j_gene: TRBJ1-5
d_gene: -
abundance: once
v_gene: TRBV5-5
CDR3nt: TGTGCCAGCAGCACGACGGAGACTCTAACGCCCCAGCATTTT
CDR3aa: CASSTTETLTPQHF

j_gene: TRBJ2-5
d_gene: TRBD1
abundance: once
v_gene: TRBV5-5
CDR3nt: TGTGCCAGCAGCCCCGGACAGGGCAGGGAGACCCAGTACTTC
CDR3aa: CASSPGQGRETQYF

j_gene: TRBJ1-2
d_gene: TRBD1
abundance: -
v_gene: TRBV5-6
CDR3nt: TGTGCCAGCAGCTTGAGACAGGGGGCGTGGTATGGCTACACCTTC
CDR3aa: CASSLRQGAWYGYTF

j_gene: TRBJ1-2
d_gene: -
abundance: -
v_gene: TRBV5-1
CDR3nt: TGCGCCAGCAGCTTGGAGACGGATAACTATGGCTACACCTTC
CDR3aa: CASSLETDNYGYTF

j_gene: TRBJ2-1
d_gene: -
abundance: few
v_gene: TRBV21-1
CDR3nt: TGTGCCAGCAGCCGCCGAGGGGGCTCCTACAATGAGCAGTTCTTC
CDR3aa: CASSRRGGSYNEQFF

j_gene: TRBJ2-7
d_gene: TRBD1
abundance: -
v_gene: TRBV5-1
CDR3nt: TGCGCCAGCAGCACCGGGACAGGGGGGCTTTTTTACGAGCAGTACTTC
CDR3aa: CASSTGTGGLFYEQYF